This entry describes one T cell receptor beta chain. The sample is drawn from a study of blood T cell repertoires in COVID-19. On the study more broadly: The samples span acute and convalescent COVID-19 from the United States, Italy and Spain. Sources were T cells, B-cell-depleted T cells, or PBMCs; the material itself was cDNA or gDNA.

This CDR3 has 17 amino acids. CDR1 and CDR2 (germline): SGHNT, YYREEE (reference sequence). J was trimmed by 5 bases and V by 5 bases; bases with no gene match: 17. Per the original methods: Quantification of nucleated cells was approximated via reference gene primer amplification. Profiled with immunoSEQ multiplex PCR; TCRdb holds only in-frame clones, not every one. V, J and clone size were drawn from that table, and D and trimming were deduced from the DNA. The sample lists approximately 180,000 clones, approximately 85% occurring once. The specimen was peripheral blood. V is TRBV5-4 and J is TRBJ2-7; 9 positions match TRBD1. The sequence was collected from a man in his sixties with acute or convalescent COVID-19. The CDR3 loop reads CASSQKTGTGYSHEQYF. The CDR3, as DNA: TGTGCCAGCAGTCAAAAAACCGGGACAGGGTATTCCCACGAGCAGTACTTC. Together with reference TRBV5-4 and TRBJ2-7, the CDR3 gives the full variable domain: ETGVTQSPTHLIKTRGQQVTLRCSSQSGHNTVSWYQQALGQGPQFIFQYYREEENGRGNFPPRFSGLQFPNYSSELNVNALELDDSALYLCASSQKTGTGYSHEQYFGPGTRLTVT.